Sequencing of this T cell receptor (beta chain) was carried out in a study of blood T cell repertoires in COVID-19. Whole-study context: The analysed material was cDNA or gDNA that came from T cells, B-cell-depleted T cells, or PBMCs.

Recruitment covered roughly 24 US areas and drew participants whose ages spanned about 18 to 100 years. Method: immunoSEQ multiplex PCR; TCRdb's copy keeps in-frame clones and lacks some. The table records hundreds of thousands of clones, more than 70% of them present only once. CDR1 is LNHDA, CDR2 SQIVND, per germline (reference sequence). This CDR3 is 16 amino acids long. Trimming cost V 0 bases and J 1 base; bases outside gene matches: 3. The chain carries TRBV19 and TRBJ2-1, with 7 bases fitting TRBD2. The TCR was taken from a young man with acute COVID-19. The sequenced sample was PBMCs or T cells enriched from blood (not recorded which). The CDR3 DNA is TGTGCCAGTAGTATAGACGGGGGGATATCCTACAATGAGCAGTTCTTC. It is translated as CASSIDGGISYNEQFF.